This passage covers 22 T cell receptor beta chains from one sample sequenced in a study of T cells in Graves' hyperthyroidism and ophthalmopathy. The CDR3 regions of TCR beta were amplified from RNA transcripts. HTBI primers were employed in a first-round RT-PCR of the TCR CDR3. TCRdb itself ran the multiplex PCR reads through MiXCR, one entry per CDR3 protein. The table has around 620,000 distinct CDR3 sequences, around 46% seen once. Sequenced sample: peripheral blood or thyroid tissue (not recorded which). The receptors were gathered from an adult woman with Graves' disease, either hyperthyroidism or ophthalmopathy (not recorded which).

V is TRBV10-1 and J is TRBJ1-2; TRBD1 is a possible D gene (5 bases). Deletions cut 3 bases from V and 8 bases from J, with 19 bases between. Germline V gives CDR1 WNHNN, CDR2 SYGVQD (reference sequence). This CDR3 has 15 residues. The CDR3 bases are TGCGCCAGCAGTGATACTAGGGACCCCTTCGGGGGCTACACCTTC. Translation gives CASSDTRDPFGGYTF.

The CDR3 nucleotides read TGTGCCAGCAGCCCCAGGGGGACCCAAGAGACCCAGTACTTC. Translation gives CASSPRGTQETQYF. The chain joins TRBV7-9 to TRBJ2-5; 7 nucleotides match TRBD1. Germline V gene lookup returns CDR1 SEHNR and CDR2 FQNEAQ (reference sequence). The CDR3 has 14 amino acids. With 5 bases clipped from V and 1 base from J, the junction kept 4 bases outside the gene matches.

The V and J genes are TRBV6-5 and TRBJ1-1; 8 nucleotides align to TRBD1. Germline-derived CDR1 and CDR2 are MNHEY and SVGAGI. V lost 9 bases and J lost 6; bases outside the gene matches: 6. CDR3 length: 12 residues. CDR3 DNA: TGTGCCAGTCGTCAGGGGGCAGCTGAAGCTTTCTTT. Protein sequence: CASRQGAAEAFF.

The chain combines TRBV7-2 with TRBJ2-2; 7 bases agree with TRBD2. This CDR3 comprises 14 residues. Germline V gene data show CDR1 as SGHTA and CDR2 as FQGNSA. J gave up 7 bases and V 1 base, and 3 bases lay outside the gene matches. The CDR3 loop is CASSLDSGGGELFF. DNA of the CDR3: TGTGCCAGCAGCTTAGACTCGGGAGGCGGGGAGCTGTTTTTT.

The sample holds many counts of this clonotype. V gene TRBV4-1 combines with J gene TRBJ1-3, with TRBD1 matching 11 bases. CDR3 size: 15 residues. Per the germline V gene, CDR1 is MGHRA and CDR2 is YSYEKL. With 4 bases clipped from V and 12 bases from J, the junction kept 11 bases outside the gene matches. CDR3 DNA: TGCGCCAGCAGCCGATCCGGGACAGGGACAGGGGGCATATATTTT. Its translation is CASSRSGTGTGGIYF.

CDR3 protein: CASSWGDSGNTIYF. CDR3 in DNA: TGTGCCAGCTCATGGGGGGACTCTGGAAACACCATATATTTT. This chain joins TRBV18 and TRBJ1-3; D is possibly TRBD1 (5 bases). This CDR3 comprises 14 residues. The germline V gene has CDR1 KGHSH and CDR2 LQKENI. V shed 5 bases and J shed 0 bases, with 8 bases lying between them.

The genes are TRBV4-1 and TRBJ1-2; 8 nucleotides line up with TRBD1. Germline-derived CDR1 and CDR2 are MGHRA and YSYEKL. The CDR3 sequence is 17 residues long. Trimming took 0 bases from V and 6 from J; bases not matched to a gene: 12. The chain's CDR3 is CASSQDRGQDDVNGYTF. The CDR3 DNA is TGCGCCAGCAGCCAAGATCGGGGACAGGATGATGTTAATGGCTACACCTTC.

The genes are TRBV2 and TRBJ1-5; D gene unclear. The germline V gene has CDR1 SNHLY and CDR2 FYNNEI. V was clipped by 7 bases and J by 11 bases, with 21 bases between them. This CDR3 is built from 14 residues. CDR3 loop: CASTLAGGLETQHF. In DNA, the CDR3 is TGTGCCAGCACCCTAGCGGGAGGATTAGAGACCCAGCATTTT.

Ten or more counts support this clonotype. The genes are TRBV12-3 or TRBV12-4 and TRBJ2-7; 8 nucleotides match TRBD1. This CDR3 spans 14 amino acids. The ends lost 6 bases at V and 6 bases at J; junction bases unmatched: 10. CDR3 loop: CASSRQGTMTEQYF. CDR3 coding DNA: TGTGCCAGCAGCCGACAGGGGACGATGACCGAGCAGTACTTC.

The rearrangement links TRBV5-1 to TRBJ1-2; D is perhaps TRBD1 (5 bases). The CDR3 totals 15 residues. V dropped 4 bases and J dropped 8 bases, with 21 bases sitting between them. The germline V gene encodes CDR1 SGHRS and CDR2 YFSETQ. The CDR3 DNA follows: TGCGCCAGCAGCCCGGAGGCAGGGAGGTATGAGGGCTACACCTTC. The encoded protein is CASSPEAGRYEGYTF.

Comments on this clonotype: This likely comes from a read error, as the CDR3 has no conserved phenylalanine or tryptophan at its end. The DNA is omitted, as the CDR3 cannot be located on it reliably, and the CDR3 follows TCRdb's listing. CDR3 amino acids: CASSPSGQG. This chain links TRBV7-8 with TRBJ1-5; TRBD1 is the table's D call, not checked against the DNA. The CDR3 is 9 residues long, ends included. Germline loops: CDR1 SGHVS, CDR2 FQNEAQ.

As for this clonotype: Mismatch with germline at one junction end may stem from a read error. The V and J genes are TRBV29-1 and TRBJ2-2; the D gene could be TRBD1 or TRBD2 (5 bases each). The CDR3 consists of 8 residues. Germline lookup yields CDR1 SQVTM and CDR2 ANQGSEA. CDR3: CSVGWGLW. As DNA, the CDR3 is TGCAGCGTCGGGTGGGGGTTGTGG.

The rearrangement uses TRBV6-5 and TRBJ1-5; the D gene is possibly TRBD1 (6 bases). This CDR3 spans 16 amino acids. The germline CDR1 and CDR2 sequences are MNHEY and SVGAGI. V dropped 2 bases and J dropped 2 bases, with 13 bases sitting between them. The CDR3 DNA reads as TGTGCCAGCAGTTACGTAGGGGGACGCGGCAATCAGCCCCAGCATTTT. Translating gives CASSYVGGRGNQPQHF.

This clonotype was detected many times. The genes are TRBV2 and TRBJ1-1; D is undetermined. The germline V and J ends were trimmed by 5 bases and 5 bases, with 15 bases remaining between them. Germline values: CDR1 SNHLY, CDR2 FYNNEI. This CDR3 spans 14 amino acids. The DNA of the CDR3 is TGTGCCAGCAGTTCCTATGGAGGAGGGACTGAAGCTTTCTTT. Translation: CASSSYGGGTEAFF.

Many counts were recorded for this clonotype. V usage is TRBV7-2 and J usage is TRBJ2-5; D call uncertain. The CDR3 covers 13 residues. The germline CDR1 and CDR2 sequences are SGHTA and FQGNSA. Trimming removed 3 bases at V and 2 bases at J, with 7 bases between. The CDR3 DNA follows: TGTGCCAGCAGCTTGCACCTACAAGAGACCCAGTACTTC. It translates to CASSLHLQETQYF.

The sample holds many counts of this clonotype. The chain has TRBV2 and TRBJ1-5, with D possibly matching TRBD1 (5 bases). V was clipped by 7 bases and J by 2 bases, with 15 bases between them. CDR1 is SNHLY and CDR2 is FYNNEI in the germline V gene. The CDR3 loop spans 15 amino acids. In nucleotides, the CDR3 is TGTGCCAGCATGGGTCCAGGGAGGGGCAATCAGCCCCAGCATTTT. Translated, it gives CASMGPGRGNQPQHF.

This clonotype was counted between two and nine times. The V call is TRBV10-3, the J call TRBJ1-2, with D hard to call. The CDR3 extends over 16 amino acids. Germline CDR1 ENHRY, CDR2 SYGVKD. The V gene lost 6 bases and the J gene lost 0 bases, with 17 bases spanning the gap. This chain's CDR3 is CAISPGDGGANYGYTF. CDR3 coding DNA: TGTGCCATCAGCCCCGGTGACGGCGGGGCTAACTATGGCTACACCTTC.

This clonotype was counted ten times or more. This chain uses TRBV4-1 with TRBJ1-6; 10 positions match TRBD1. The V and J ends lost 11 bases and 8 bases, in that order; junction bases with no gene match: 12. The CDR3 loop spans 15 amino acids. CDR1 and CDR2 from the germline V gene are MGHRA and YSYEKL. The chain's CDR3 is CAGGWETGGDSPLHF. CDR3 DNA sequence: TGCGCCGGCGGGTGGGAGACAGGGGGCGATTCACCCCTCCACTTT.

In its sample, this clonotype was seen many times. The chain links TRBV10-2 to TRBJ1-1; D is uncertain. V was shortened by 0 bases and J by 5 bases, with 13 bases between the two germline ends. CDR3 length: 15 amino acids. Germline lookup yields CDR1 WSHSY and CDR2 SAAADI. As DNA, the CDR3 is TGCGCCAGCAGTGAGTCTCAAGGCTGGAGGACTGAAGCTTTCTTT. Protein sequence: CASSESQGWRTEAFF.

The chain uses TRBV11-2 and TRBJ1-2; no reliable D call. The CDR3 consists of 14 residues. With 5 bases removed from V and 6 bases from J, the gap between germline ends came to 16 bases. Germline V CDR1 and CDR2: SGHAT, FQNNGV. In nucleotides, the CDR3 is TGTGCCAGCAGCCAGACCGGTCGGTCGGATGGCTACACCTTC. Translated, it gives CASSQTGRSDGYTF.

This clonotype showed up many times. This chain links TRBV7-9 with TRBJ2-7, with D perhaps TRBD2 (6 bases). Deletions cut 6 bases from V and 3 bases from J, with 12 bases between. CDR3 length equals 13 residues. CDR1 and CDR2 (germline): SEHNR, FQNEAQ (reference sequence). CDR3 DNA: TGTGCCAGCAGGCCCGGGACTGTCTACGAGCAGTACTTC. As protein: CASRPGTVYEQYF. The full variable domain, in which reference TRBV7-9 and TRBJ2-7 provide the parts outside the CDR3, is DTGVSQNPRHKITKRGQNVTFRCDPISEHNRLYWYRQTLGQGPEFLTYFQNEAQLEKSRLLSDRFSAERPKGSFSTLEIQRTEQGDSAMYLCASRPGTVYEQYFGPGTRLTVT.

A single count supports this clonotype. The rearrangement links TRBV25-1 to TRBJ1-4; D is possibly TRBD1 (5 bases). Germline V gives CDR1 MGHDK, CDR2 SYGVNS. V was shortened by 8 bases and J by 7 bases, with 17 bases between the two germline ends. CDR3 length: 14 residues. CDR3 loop: CASVEDRGGEKLFF. CDR3 bases: TGTGCCAGCGTTGAAGATCGGGGGGGTGAAAAACTGTTTTTT.